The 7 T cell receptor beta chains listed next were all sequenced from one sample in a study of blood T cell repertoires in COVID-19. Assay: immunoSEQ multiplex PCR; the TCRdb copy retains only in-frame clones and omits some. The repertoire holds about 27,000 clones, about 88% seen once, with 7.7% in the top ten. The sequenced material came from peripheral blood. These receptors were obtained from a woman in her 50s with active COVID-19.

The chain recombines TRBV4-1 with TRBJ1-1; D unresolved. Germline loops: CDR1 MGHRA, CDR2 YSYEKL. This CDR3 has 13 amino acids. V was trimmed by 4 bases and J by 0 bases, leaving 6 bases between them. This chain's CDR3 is CASSRGLNTEAFF. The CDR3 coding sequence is TGCGCCAGCAGCCGAGGCCTGAACACTGAAGCTTTCTTT.

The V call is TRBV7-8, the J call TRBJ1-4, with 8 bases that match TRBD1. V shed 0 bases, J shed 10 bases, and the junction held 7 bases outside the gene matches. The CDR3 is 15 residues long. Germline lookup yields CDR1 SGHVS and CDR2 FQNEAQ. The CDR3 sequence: CASSLASRGQGKLFF. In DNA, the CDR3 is TGTGCCAGCAGCTTAGCGAGCAGGGGGCAGGGAAAACTGTTTTTT. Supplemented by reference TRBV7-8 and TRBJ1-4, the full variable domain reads GAGVSQSPRYKVAKRGQDVALRCDPISGHVSLFWYQQALGQGPEFLTYFQNEAQLDKSGLPSDRFFAERPEGSVSTLKIQRTQQEDSAVYLCASSLASRGQGKLFFGSGTQLSVL.

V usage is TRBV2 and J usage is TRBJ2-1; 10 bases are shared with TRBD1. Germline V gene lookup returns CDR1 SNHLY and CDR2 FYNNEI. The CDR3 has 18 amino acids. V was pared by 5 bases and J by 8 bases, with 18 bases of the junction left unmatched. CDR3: CASSKDRGGLLLLDEQFF. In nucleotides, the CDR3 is TGTGCCAGCAGTAAGGACAGGGGGGGTCTTCTCTTGCTAGATGAGCAGTTCTTC.

The chain's CDR3 is CAWQGLAREQFF. Written as DNA, the CDR3 is TGTGCCTGGCAAGGACTAGCGCGAGAGCAGTTCTTC. The chain uses TRBV30 and TRBJ2-1, with 9 bases lining up with TRBD2. CDR1 is GTSNPN and CDR2 is SVGIG in the germline V gene (reference sequence). J was trimmed by 10 bases and V by 5 bases; bases with no gene match: 6. CDR3 length: 12 amino acids.

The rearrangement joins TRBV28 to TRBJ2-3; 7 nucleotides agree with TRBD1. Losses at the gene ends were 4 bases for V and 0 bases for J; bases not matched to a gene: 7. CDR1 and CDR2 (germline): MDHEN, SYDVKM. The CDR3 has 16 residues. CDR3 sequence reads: CASSSNRGPSTDTQYF. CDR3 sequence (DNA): TGTGCCAGCAGTTCGAACAGGGGCCCCAGCACAGATACGCAGTATTTT.

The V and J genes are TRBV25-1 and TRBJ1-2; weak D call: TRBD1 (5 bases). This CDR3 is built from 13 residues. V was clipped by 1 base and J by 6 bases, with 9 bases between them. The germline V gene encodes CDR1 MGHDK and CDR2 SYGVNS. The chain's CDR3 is CASSELGPDGYTF. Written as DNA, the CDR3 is TGTGCCAGCAGTGAATTGGGGCCAGATGGCTACACCTTC.

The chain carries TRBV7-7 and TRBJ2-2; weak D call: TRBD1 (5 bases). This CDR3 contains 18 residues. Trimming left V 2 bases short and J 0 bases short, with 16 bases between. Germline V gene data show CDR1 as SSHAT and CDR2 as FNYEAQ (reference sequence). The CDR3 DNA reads TGTGCCAGCAGCTTATACCTCCGGACATCCCCGAACACCGGGGAGCTGTTTTTT. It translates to CASSLYLRTSPNTGELFF.